Presented here are 10 T cell receptor beta chains from one specimen sequenced in a study of regulatory T cells in long-lasting Graves disease. The time point denotes: newly diagnosed GD, antithyroid drugs for less than 3 months. Generation of the TCR library employed RNA extracted from PBMCs. Building of the TCR beta libraries involved iRepertoire HTBI primers and Arm-PCR of CDR3 regions. TCRdb re-derived calls from the multiplex PCR reads in MiXCR, one entry per CDR3 protein. This sample has around 460,000 distinct CDR3 sequences, with around 13% found just once. The sample was also linked to a second study, of T cells in Graves' hyperthyroidism and ophthalmopathy.

Sequenced here: peripheral blood mononuclear cells (PBMCs), sampled at new diagnosis, from a patient treated with antithyroid drugs. Every receptor here comes from a woman aged 50 to 60 with Graves disease.

Comments on this clonotype: This likely traces to a read error, being one base from a far larger clone. This sequence joins TRBV28 and TRBJ2-1; no firm D call. The J call may be faulty, since TRBJ2-5 better matches the DNA end. Germline assignment: CDR1 MDHEN and CDR2 SYDVKM. CDR3 length: 15 amino acids. The CDR3 sequence: CASSPLGQCQETQYF. In nucleotides, the CDR3 is TGTGCCAGCAGTCCCCTGGGCCAGTGCCAAGAGACCCAGTACTTC.

This clonotype has ten or more counts. The rearrangement uses TRBV11-2 and TRBJ2-1, with 8 bases matching TRBD2. Looked up from germline, CDR1 is SGHAT and CDR2 is FQNNGV. J gave up 2 bases and V 3 bases, and 9 bases lay outside the gene matches. The CDR3 totals 17 residues. The CDR3 DNA reads TGTGCCAGCAGCTTGTCCTCTGCGGGAGGTCCCTACAATGAGCAGTTCTTC. Protein product: CASSLSSAGGPYNEQFF.

The rearrangement joins TRBV5-5 to TRBJ1-1, with D possibly TRBD1 on 6 matching bases. The germline gives CDR1 SGHKS, CDR2 YYEKEE (reference sequence). This CDR3 comprises 14 residues. V was trimmed by 2 bases and J by 0 bases, leaving 8 bases between them. CDR3 DNA sequence: TGTGCCAGCAGCTTTGACAGGATGAACACTGAAGCTTTCTTT. It specifies CASSFDRMNTEAFF.

Worth noting for this clonotype: A read error likely explains this, since a far larger clone differs by one base. The chain combines TRBV27 with TRBJ2-7; no definite D call. The CDR3 contains 15 residues. Trimming left V 5 bases short and J 3 bases short, with 17 bases between. CDR1 and CDR2 (germline): MNHEY, SMNVEV (reference sequence). The CDR3 nucleotides are TGTGCCAGCAGTGTCGACCCCCGGGCCCTCTACGAGCAGTACTTC. Protein: CASSVDPRALYEQYF.

This clonotype was seen more than once but under ten times. This chain connects TRBV6-1 to TRBJ2-3; TRBD2 agrees at 9 bases. Germline lookup yields CDR1 MNHNS and CDR2 SASEGT. This CDR3 has 15 amino acids. V lost 6 bases, J lost 0 bases, and 4 bases stayed unmatched. CDR3 in DNA: TGTGCCAGCAGCCAAGCGGGAGGAAGCACAGATACGCAGTATTTT. Protein: CASSQAGGSTDTQYF.

This rearrangement joins TRBV7-9 to TRBJ2-6; D gene uncertain. V gave up 8 bases and J gave up 0 bases, with 11 bases separating them. Germline V CDR1 and CDR2: SEHNR, FQNEAQ (reference sequence). The CDR3 loop spans 15 amino acids. The CDR3 coding sequence is TGTGCCAGCTCGCCCACAAGCTCTGGGGCCAACGTCCTGACTTTC. Amino acid sequence: CASSPTSSGANVLTF. The complete variable domain, with remaining parts taken from reference TRBV7-9 and TRBJ2-6, reads DTGVSQNPRHKITKRGQNVTFRCDPISEHNRLYWYRQTLGQGPEFLTYFQNEAQLEKSRLLSDRFSAERPKGSFSTLEIQRTEQGDSAMYLCASSPTSSGANVLTFGAGSRLTVL.

V is TRBV5-1 and J is TRBJ1-1; D is perhaps TRBD1 (5 bases). The V gene's germline CDR1 is SGHRS and CDR2 YFSETQ. Trimming left V 0 bases short and J 1 base short, with 10 bases between. The CDR3 length is 15 residues. CDR3 DNA: TGCGCCAGCAGCTTGGACGGGGGGGAGAACACTGAAGCTTTCTTT. This gives the protein CASSLDGGENTEAFF.

This chain uses TRBV5-4 with TRBJ2-1; 7 bases line up with TRBD2. The CDR3 covers 15 residues. The V segment lost 4 bases and the J segment 3 bases; nucleotides outside the gene matches: 7. Germline V gives CDR1 SGHNT, CDR2 YYREEE (reference sequence). CDR3 sequence reads: CASSPVGGSYNEQFF. The CDR3 nucleotides read TGTGCCAGCAGCCCAGTGGGCGGGAGCTACAATGAGCAGTTCTTC.

This clonotype appeared many times. The V call is TRBV12-3 or TRBV12-4, the J call TRBJ1-5, with D perhaps matching TRBD1 (5 bases). The CDR3 loop spans 16 amino acids. Trimming shortened V by 6 bases and J by 2 bases, and 17 bases separated the two germline ends. The CDR3 loop is CASSRLGDRRNQPQHF. DNA of the CDR3: TGTGCCAGCAGCCGCCTTGGGGACCGACGCAATCAGCCCCAGCATTTT.

In its sample, this clonotype was seen many times. The chain is built from TRBV7-2 and TRBJ2-7; 9 positions match TRBD1. There are 15 residues in the CDR3. CDR1 is SGHTA, CDR2 FQGNSA, per germline. The trim removed 4 bases at V and 2 bases at J, leaving 6 bases unmatched. The CDR3 sequence: CASSYGQGTPYEQYF. The CDR3 DNA reads TGTGCCAGCAGCTACGGACAGGGGACCCCCTACGAGCAGTACTTC.